The 10 T cell receptor beta chains reported below all come from one sample, sequenced in a study of shared clonotypes between healthy human individuals. The repertoire was sequenced with immunoSEQ multiplex PCR; TCRdb's copy has only in-frame clones and lacks some. The profile shows about 1.5 million clones, roughly 95% of them singletons. The source material was naive CD4+ T cells sorted from blood. Documented subset: CD45RA+ positively selected. The receptors were sampled from a man aged 25 to 40 in good health.

CDR3 coding DNA: TGTGCCCAAATGAAGGGCCAGTCCTACAATGAGCAGTTCTTC. Its translation is CAQMKGQSYNEQFF. The rearrangement links TRBV30 to TRBJ2-1; D gene ambiguous. This CDR3 region has 14 residues. Trimming stripped 8 bases from V and 1 base from J, with 15 bases between. Germline loops: CDR1 GTSNPN, CDR2 SVGIG (reference sequence).

Concerning this clone itself: One end of the junction does not line up with germline, which may come from a read error. Additional DNA sequences in this sample encode the identical CDR3. This rearrangement joins TRBV7-7 to TRBJ2-7; 11 nucleotides line up with TRBD2. Germline V gene sequence: CDR1 SSHAT, CDR2 FNYEAQ (reference sequence). CDR3 length: 15 amino acids. CDR3 DNA: TGTGCTAGCAGCCCCGGACTAGCGGGCGTTTACGAGCAGTACTTC. Encoded protein: CASSPGLAGVYEQYF.

The chain's CDR3 is CASSFPGSYEQYF. The CDR3 DNA sequence: TGTGCCAGCAGCTTCCCCGGGTCCTACGAGCAGTACTTC. The gene calls are TRBV6-5 and TRBJ2-7; D gene uncertain. The CDR3 length is 13 residues. Trimming pared 6 bases from V and 1 base from J, leaving 10 bases between. Germline V CDR1 and CDR2: MNHEY, SVGAGI.

To note about this clone: Other DNA sequences in the same sample also yield this CDR3. V is TRBV5-1 and J is TRBJ1-1; tentatively, D is TRBD1 (5 bases). This CDR3 is built from 13 residues. V shed 5 bases and J shed 1 base, with 9 bases lying between them. CDR1 and CDR2 from the germline V gene are SGHRS and YFSETQ. The chain's CDR3 is CASRGQGNTEAFF. CDR3 DNA: TGCGCCAGCAGAGGGCAGGGGAACACTGAAGCTTTCTTT.

The V and J genes are TRBV5-1 and TRBJ2-7, with D perhaps being TRBD1 or TRBD2 (5 bases each). The V gene lost 0 bases and the J gene lost 3 bases, with 16 bases spanning the gap. The CDR3 has 16 residues. From germline, CDR1 is SGHRS and CDR2 YFSETQ. The CDR3 region is CASSLATGRPGYEQYF. CDR3 DNA sequence: TGCGCCAGCAGCTTGGCTACGGGACGACCTGGCTACGAGCAGTACTTC.

This chain uses TRBV10-1 with TRBJ2-3; the match to TRBD2 covers 9 bases. This CDR3 comprises 18 residues. Germline-derived CDR1 and CDR2 are WNHNN and SYGVQD (reference sequence). The V gene end was trimmed by 0 bases and the J gene end by 0 bases; junction bases not matched to a gene: 7. The CDR3 DNA reads as TGCGCCAGCAGTGAGTCGATAGCGGGAGCCGCGAGCACAGATACGCAGTATTTT. Translation: CASSESIAGAASTDTQYF.

The rearrangement uses TRBV11-2 and TRBJ2-7; 10 bases match TRBD2. Germline V gene lookup returns CDR1 SGHAT and CDR2 FQNNGV. This CDR3 has 18 amino acids. Germline trimming cut 4 bases from V and 3 bases from J; bases unmatched to any gene: 15. CDR3 sequence (DNA): TGTGCCAGCAGCTACCGCCGGACTAGCGGAACACAAAGCTACGAGCAGTACTTC. Amino acids: CASSYRRTSGTQSYEQYF. Full variable domain (outside the CDR3, taken from reference TRBV11-2 and TRBJ2-7): EAGVAQSPRYKIIEKRQSVAFWCNPISGHATLYWYQQILGQGPKLLIQFQNNGVVDDSQLPKDRFSAERLKGVDSTLKIQPAKLEDSAVYLCASSYRRTSGTQSYEQYFGPGTRLTVT.

This sequence joins TRBV5-1 and TRBJ1-1; no firm D call. The germline CDR1 and CDR2 sequences are SGHRS and YFSETQ. The ends were cut back, 6 bases at V and 4 bases at J, with 13 bases in the middle. The length of the CDR3 is 13 residues. The CDR3 DNA is TGCGCCAGCAAACGGGAAGGAGTCACTGAAGCTTTCTTT. Amino acid sequence: CASKREGVTEAFF.

The chain employs TRBV11-3 and TRBJ2-7, with D perhaps TRBD2 (5 bases). Germline V CDR1 and CDR2: SGHNT, YENEEA. CDR3 length: 14 amino acids. Trimming pared 3 bases from V and 2 bases from J, leaving 11 bases between. The CDR3 region is CASSLDWGAYEQYF. DNA for the CDR3: TGTGCCAGCAGCTTGGACTGGGGAGCCTACGAGCAGTACTTC.

The V call is TRBV5-1, the J call TRBJ2-3; no firm D call. The germline V gene encodes CDR1 SGHRS and CDR2 YFSETQ. Trimming took 7 bases from V and 2 from J, leaving 14 bases between them. This CDR3 has 14 amino acids. This chain's CDR3 is CASGRPDFTDTQYF. CDR3 nucleotides: TGCGCCAGCGGCAGACCCGACTTCACAGATACGCAGTATTTT.